This T cell receptor beta chain emerged from a study of cytomegalovirus exposure and HLA in healthy donors. General study results and limits: Follow-up analysis later connected one missense variant in DCLRE1C with trimming of TCR beta V- and J-genes. Reported findings show TCR beta sequences accurately forecast HLA-A and HLA-B alleles in most subjects.

This CDR3 is 12 amino acids long. Trimming removed 7 bases at V and 8 bases at J, with 14 bases between. The germline CDR1 and CDR2 sequences are MDHEN and SYDVKM. Turning to this clone: Its antigen is unidentified.

A multiplex PCR was run with 60 Vbeta primers and 13 Jbeta primers. Profiled with immunoSEQ multiplex PCR; TCRdb holds only in-frame clones, not every one. The sample contains fewer than 100,000 clones, about two thirds of which appear only once. This TCR derives from a female donor in good health and CMV-seronegative. The material sequenced was PBMCs. V gene TRBV28 combines with J gene TRBJ1-2, with no clear D. DNA for the CDR3: TGTGCCAGCACCGGGGAGGATCGGGGCTACACCTTC. Its translation is CASTGEDRGYTF.